These T cell receptor beta chains were read from a single sample in a study of vaccination effects on CD4 cells after COVID-19. Profiled with immunoSEQ multiplex PCR; TCRdb holds only in-frame clones, not every one. The repertoire holds approximately 37,000 clones, about two thirds seen once, with 30% to 40% in the top ten. No antigen has been identified for these receptors. This specimen consisted of CD4+ T cells from PBMCs cultured with a peptide pool, obtained before COVID-19 vaccination. The origin of the receptors is a human donor who had a prior SARS-CoV-2 infection. The CDR3 runs from the conserved cysteine through the conserved F or W. The D gene is left open where the match is weak. Some rows have no size entry. The others give once, few or many, or a class for an expanded clone.

cdr3_length	v_call	j_call	d_call	clone_size	cdr3_aa	cdr3_nt
14	TRBV5-1	TRBJ1-4	TRBD1	few	CASSLDRGTEKLFF	TGCGCCAGCAGCCTCGACAGGGGTACGGAAAAACTGTTTTTT
15	TRBV3-1/TRBV3-2	TRBJ1-2	-	few	CASSQSTGYSGGYTF	TGTGCCAGCAGCCAATCCACAGGGTATTCGGGTGGCTACACCTTC
16	TRBV4-1	TRBJ2-7	-	many	CASSQVDILTYHEQYF	TGCGCCAGCAGCCAAGTCGATATCCTTACTTATCACGAGCAGTACTTC
14	TRBV30	TRBJ1-6	-	-	CAWSLGGFNSPLHF	TGTGCCTGGAGTTTAGGGGGTTTTAATTCACCCCTCCACTTT
13	TRBV18	TRBJ2-3	-	-	CASSPDYSDTQYF	TGTGCCAGCTCACCGGACTACTCAGATACGCAGTATTTT
14	TRBV9	TRBJ1-1	-	few	CASSGDRMNTEAFF	TGTGCCAGCAGCGGAGACAGAATGAACACTGAAGCTTTCTTT
15	TRBV5-1	TRBJ2-1	-	-	CASSLAGSSYNEQFF	TGCGCCAGCAGCTTGGCCGGGAGCTCCTACAATGAGCAGTTCTTC
15	TRBV28	TRBJ1-5	-	-	CASSPNTAQSQPQHF	TGTGCCAGCAGTCCCAATACAGCTCAGAGTCAGCCCCAGCATTTT
16	TRBV4-2	TRBJ1-3	-	-	CASSQVSGVPGNTIYF	TGTGCCAGCAGCCAAGTATCAGGGGTGCCTGGAAACACCATATATTTT
17	TRBV5-1	TRBJ1-4	-	-	CASSSAEYGTPDEKLFF	TGCGCCAGCAGCTCTGCGGAATACGGGACCCCGGACGAAAAACTGTTTTTT
17	TRBV19	TRBJ1-4	TRBD1	-	CASSMVGTGATNEKLFF	TGTGCCAGTAGTATGGTCGGGACAGGGGCAACTAATGAAAAACTGTTTTTT
15	TRBV7-9	TRBJ2-3	-	few	CASSLVSPWEDTQYF	TGTGCCAGCAGCTTAGTGAGCCCGTGGGAGGATACGCAGTATTTT
12	TRBV10-3	TRBJ1-1	-	once	CAISEPYDEAFF	TGTGCCATCAGTGAGCCCTATGATGAAGCTTTCTTT
12	TRBV5-5	TRBJ2-4	-	-	CASSLGMGIQYF	TGTGCCAGCAGCTTGGGTATGGGAATTCAGTACTTC
15	TRBV19	TRBJ1-2	TRBD1	-	CASSIRQGGSYGYTF	TGTGCCAGTAGTATACGACAGGGGGGGAGCTATGGCTACACCTTC
13	TRBV29-1	TRBJ1-1	-	-	CSSAREENTEAFF	TGCAGCTCTGCCAGGGAGGAGAACACTGAAGCTTTCTTT
17	TRBV5-1	TRBJ1-6	-	-	CASSLEGQKNYNSPLHF	TGCGCCAGCAGCTTGGAAGGACAGAAAAACTATAATTCACCCCTCCACTTT
17	TRBV7-9	TRBJ1-3	-	few	CASSGTLGGRTGNTIYF	TGTGCCAGCAGCGGCACTTTAGGCGGAAGGACTGGAAACACCATATATTTT
17	TRBV5-5	TRBJ2-7	TRBD1	-	CASSLSLPDRGYYEQYF	TGTGCCAGCAGCTTGTCGCTCCCCGACAGGGGCTACTACGAGCAGTACTTC
15	TRBV11-2	TRBJ2-7	-	-	CASSLEDVRALEQYF	TGTGCCAGCAGCTTAGAGGATGTAAGGGCCCTGGAGCAGTACTTC
15	TRBV9	TRBJ1-1	-	-	CASSVEGHENTEAFF	TGTGCCAGCAGCGTAGAGGGGCACGAGAACACTGAAGCTTTCTTT
15	TRBV3-1/TRBV3-2	TRBJ2-4	TRBD1	-	CASSQGPGGWDIQYF	TGTGCCAGCAGCCAAGGGCCAGGGGGCTGGGACATTCAGTACTTC
13	TRBV2	TRBJ1-2	TRBD1	-	CASSRDRNYGYTF	TGTGCCAGCAGCAGGGACAGGAACTATGGCTACACCTTC
15	TRBV5-8	TRBJ2-3	TRBD1	few	CASSSYRGITDTQYF	TGTGCCAGCAGCTCATACAGGGGGATCACAGATACGCAGTATTTT
13	TRBV27	TRBJ1-1	-	-	CASSSRGIAEAFF	TGTGCCAGCAGTTCCAGGGGTATCGCTGAAGCTTTCTTT
15	TRBV5-6	TRBJ2-2	-	-	CASSLLTVNTGELFF	TGTGCCAGCAGCTTGCTAACCGTGAACACCGGGGAGCTGTTTTTT
16	TRBV4-2	TRBJ2-1	TRBD2	-	CASSQASGRRHNEQFF	TGTGCCAGCAGCCAAGCCAGCGGGAGAAGGCACAATGAGCAGTTCTTC
15	TRBV30	TRBJ2-3	-	-	CAWSEVGSSTDTQYF	TGTGCCTGGTCGGAGGTAGGCTCCTCGACAGATACGCAGTATTTT
12	TRBV14	TRBJ2-7	-	-	CASSQGLDEQYF	TGTGCCAGCAGCCAGGGGCTCGACGAGCAGTACTTC
10	TRBV7-8	TRBJ2-3	-	few	CASSPHTQYF	TGTGCCAGCAGCCCCCACACGCAGTATTTT
16	TRBV5-6	TRBJ2-1	TRBD1	-	CASSLPWTGIYNEQFF	TGTGCCAGCAGCTTGCCATGGACAGGGATTTACAATGAGCAGTTCTTC
15	TRBV7-9	TRBJ2-1	TRBD1	-	CASSAPGQGYNEQFF	TGTGCCAGCAGCGCCCCGGGACAGGGCTACAATGAGCAGTTCTTC
15	TRBV3-1/TRBV3-2	TRBJ2-1	-	-	CASSQDLRRDNEQFF	TGTGCCAGCAGCCAAGATTTGAGGAGAGACAATGAGCAGTTCTTC
14	TRBV7-3	TRBJ2-3	-	-	CASSLSPFTDTQYF	TGTGCCAGCAGCTTAAGTCCATTCACAGATACGCAGTATTTT
13	TRBV30	TRBJ2-7	-	-	CAWRLHGGREQYF	TGTGCCTGGAGGCTACACGGGGGGCGCGAGCAGTACTTC
15	TRBV4-3	TRBJ2-4	-	once	CASSRSPVGGNIQYF	TGCGCCAGCAGCCGATCACCGGTGGGCGGAAACATTCAGTACTTC
13	TRBV18	TRBJ2-5	-	-	CASSPPGQETQYF	TGTGCCAGCTCACCACCTGGTCAAGAGACCCAGTACTTC
15	TRBV7-2	TRBJ1-2	TRBD1	-	CASSPYPGTALGYTF	TGTGCCAGCAGCCCGTACCCCGGGACAGCCTTAGGCTACACCTTC
16	TRBV6-2/TRBV6-3	TRBJ2-7	TRBD1	-	CASSYGGRGLSYEQYF	TGTGCCAGCAGTTACGGTGGAAGGGGGCTCAGCTACGAGCAGTACTTC
16	TRBV12-5	TRBJ1-2	-	few	CASGLVNQGFDYGYTF	TGTGCTAGTGGTTTGGTAAACCAGGGATTCGACTATGGCTACACCTTC
13	TRBV6-5	TRBJ1-5	-	-	CASSYGDDQPQHF	TGTGCCAGCAGTTACGGGGATGATCAGCCCCAGCATTTT
14	TRBV2	TRBJ2-3	-	-	CASRGGVSTDTQYF	TGTGCCAGCAGGGGCGGCGTTAGCACAGATACGCAGTATTTT
13	TRBV14	TRBJ2-7	-	-	CASAGTQFYEQYF	TGTGCCAGCGCCGGGACACAATTTTACGAGCAGTACTTC
15	TRBV5-4	TRBJ2-7	-	-	CASSLGGASSYEQYF	TGTGCCAGCAGCTTGGGAGGGGCCAGCTCCTACGAGCAGTACTTC
14	TRBV2	TRBJ2-5	-	-	CASSSSRGAGTQYF	TGTGCCAGCAGTTCAAGTAGAGGGGCGGGGACCCAGTACTTC
16	TRBV4-1	TRBJ1-1	TRBD1	once	CASSQDWTGTNTEAFF	TGCGCCAGCAGCCAAGATTGGACAGGGACGAACACTGAAGCTTTCTTT
17	TRBV5-8	TRBJ2-1	TRBD2	-	CASSLLIGTSGYNEQFF	TGTGCCAGCAGCTTGCTCATCGGGACTAGCGGGTACAATGAGCAGTTCTTC
15	TRBV11-2	TRBJ1-4	-	few	CASSFNGISEEKLFF	TGTGCCAGCAGCTTTAACGGTATCTCGGAAGAAAAACTGTTTTTT